The next 6 T cell receptor beta chains were all read from a single sample in a study of blood T cell repertoires in COVID-19. Produced via immunoSEQ multiplex PCR; TCRdb's table is partial and in-frame only. The repertoire holds 150,000 or so clones, with approximately 82% as singletons. The sequencing sample was made of peripheral blood. These receptors all stem from a human donor in a cohort sampled during active COVID-19.

The chain is built from TRBV6-1 and TRBJ1-1, with 8 nucleotides matching TRBD1. The CDR3 has 14 amino acids. In germline, CDR1 is MNHNS, CDR2 SASEGT. Germline trimming cut 5 bases from V and 5 bases from J; bases unmatched to any gene: 7. Here the CDR3 DNA reads TGTGCCAGCAGTTCCCAGGGGGCAGAAACTGAAGCTTTCTTT. Protein product: CASSSQGAETEAFF.

The chain recombines TRBV19 with TRBJ2-5; 9 bases are a match to TRBD2. Germline V gives CDR1 LNHDA, CDR2 SQIVND (reference sequence). The CDR3 runs 19 residues. V lost 5 bases to trimming and J lost 1 base; unmatched junction nucleotides: 17. CDR3 nucleotide sequence: TGTGCCAGTAGTCATCTGGGGGCTAGCGGGATCGTCGGCCAAGAGACCCAGTACTTC. It specifies CASSHLGASGIVGQETQYF.

V and J are TRBV24-1 and TRBJ2-7, with 10 bases matching TRBD2. Germline loops: CDR1 KGHDR, CDR2 SFDVKD. CDR3 length equals 13 residues. Losses at the gene ends were 4 bases for V and 9 bases for J; bases not matched to a gene: 5. CDR3 in amino acids: CATSELAGSRQYF. In DNA form, the CDR3 reads TGTGCCACCAGTGAACTAGCGGGATCTAGGCAGTACTTC.

This clone was found a few times. This chain uses TRBV7-9 with TRBJ1-1; a possible D gene is TRBD1 (6 bases). The CDR3 length is 13 residues. Germline-derived CDR1 and CDR2 are SEHNR and FQNEAQ (reference sequence). The V gene lost 5 bases and the J gene lost 3 bases, with 10 bases spanning the gap. The CDR3 reads CASSLQGYTEAFF. The CDR3 DNA reads TGTGCCAGCAGCCTCCAGGGGTACACTGAAGCTTTCTTT.

This clone was seen only once. This rearrangement joins TRBV5-1 to TRBJ2-1; weak D call: TRBD1 (6 bases). The CDR3 is made up of 15 amino acids. Trimming took off 2 bases at V and 2 bases at J, with 11 bases between the two ends. CDR1 and CDR2 (germline): SGHRS, YFSETQ. The DNA of the CDR3 is TGCGCCAGCAGCTTAGGGGGAGTCACCTACAATGAGCAGTTCTTC. It specifies CASSLGGVTYNEQFF.

CDR3: CASSSYRSTNEKLFF. The CDR3 bases are TGTGCCAGCAGCTCGTACAGGTCAACTAATGAAAAACTGTTTTTT. The J gene is TRBJ1-4, the V gene TRBV11-2, with D possibly matching TRBD1 (5 bases). V was trimmed by 4 bases and J by 0 bases, leaving 9 bases between them. CDR3 length: 15 residues. Per germline, CDR1 SGHAT and CDR2 FQNNGV. Full variable domain (missing parts from reference TRBV11-2 and TRBJ1-4): EAGVAQSPRYKIIEKRQSVAFWCNPISGHATLYWYQQILGQGPKLLIQFQNNGVVDDSQLPKDRFSAERLKGVDSTLKIQPAKLEDSAVYLCASSSYRSTNEKLFFGSGTQLSVL.